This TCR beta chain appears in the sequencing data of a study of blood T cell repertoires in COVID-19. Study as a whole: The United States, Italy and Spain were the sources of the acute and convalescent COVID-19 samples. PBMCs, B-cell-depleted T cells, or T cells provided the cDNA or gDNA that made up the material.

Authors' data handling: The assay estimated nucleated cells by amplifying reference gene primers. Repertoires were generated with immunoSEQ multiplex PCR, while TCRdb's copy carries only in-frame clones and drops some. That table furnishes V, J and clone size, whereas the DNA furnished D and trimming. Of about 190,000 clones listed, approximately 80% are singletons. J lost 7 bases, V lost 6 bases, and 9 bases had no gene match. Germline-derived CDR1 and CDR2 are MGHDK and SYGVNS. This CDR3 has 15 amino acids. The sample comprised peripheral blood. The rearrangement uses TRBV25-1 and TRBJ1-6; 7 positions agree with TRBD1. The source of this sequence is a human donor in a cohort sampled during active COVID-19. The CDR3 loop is CASSPTTGMNSPLHF. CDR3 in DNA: TGTGCCAGCAGCCCGACGACAGGGATGAATTCACCCCTCCACTTT.